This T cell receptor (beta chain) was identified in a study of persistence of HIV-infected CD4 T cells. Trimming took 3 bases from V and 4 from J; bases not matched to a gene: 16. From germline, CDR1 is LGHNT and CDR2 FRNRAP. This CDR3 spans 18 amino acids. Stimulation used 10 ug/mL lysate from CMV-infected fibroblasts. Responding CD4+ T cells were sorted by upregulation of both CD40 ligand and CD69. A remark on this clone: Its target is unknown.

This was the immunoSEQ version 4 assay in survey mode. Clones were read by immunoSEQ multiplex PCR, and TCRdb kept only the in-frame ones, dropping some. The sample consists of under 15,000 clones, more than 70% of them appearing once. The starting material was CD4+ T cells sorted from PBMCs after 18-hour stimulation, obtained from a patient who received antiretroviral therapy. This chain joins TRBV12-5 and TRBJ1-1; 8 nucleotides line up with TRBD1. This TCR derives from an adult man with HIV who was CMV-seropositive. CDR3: CASGFFLRQGKGSTEAFF. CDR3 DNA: TGTGCTAGTGGTTTTTTTTTAAGACAGGGGAAAGGTTCCACTGAAGCTTTCTTT.